The T cell receptor (beta chain) under discussion was sequenced for a study of cytomegalovirus exposure and HLA in healthy donors. Study at large: The 100 million to 120 million unique TCR beta sequences, from roughly 170 million T cells, were found by an earlier analysis. Study-wide results and caveats: It was shown in a later analysis that HLA-associated TCR beta chains were more clonally expanded than other, equally common chains. A later analysis linked fewer than 20,000 TCR beta sequences to HLA alleles at 0.05 false discovery rate. Despite most TCR sequences being rare, some public TCRs occurred in many donors.

The PCR made use of 60 Vbeta and 13 Jbeta primers. Profiled with immunoSEQ multiplex PCR; TCRdb holds only in-frame clones, not every one. Of under 200,000 clones listed, 77% are singletons. The CDR3 loop spans 17 amino acids. Germline CDR1 and CDR2: SGHRS and YFSETQ. After removal of 0 bases from V and 6 bases from J, the junction contained 9 bases not matched to a gene. With respect to this clone: Its antigen is as yet unknown.

The TCR was taken from a woman aged 35 to 49 in good health and CMV-seropositive. V and J are TRBV5-1 and TRBJ2-1; TRBD2 aligns across 10 bases. The sample was PBMCs. The CDR3 DNA sequence: TGCGCCAGCAGCTTGGCCGTTCTAGCGGGAGCTCTCAATGAGCAGTTCTTC. As protein: CASSLAVLAGALNEQFF.